The next 17 T cell receptor beta chains were all read from a single sample in a study of blood T cell repertoires in COVID-19. Measured with immunoSEQ multiplex PCR; TCRdb has only the in-frame clones, and not every one. The data show about 280,000 clones, with about four fifths seen just once and 8.5% to 9.5% held by the top ten. The source material was peripheral blood. These receptors all come from a woman aged 45 to 65 who had recovered from COVID-19.

The gene calls are TRBV5-8 and TRBJ2-7; maybe TRBD1 (5 bases). V gave up 3 bases and J gave up 4 bases, with 11 bases separating them. The CDR3 contains 13 residues. The germline gives CDR1 SGHTS, CDR2 YDEGEE. The CDR3 DNA reads TGTGCCAGCAGCTGGAGACAGTCGTACGAGCAGTACTTC. It translates to CASSWRQSYEQYF.

The rearrangement links TRBV7-8 to TRBJ2-2; unclear D gene. The V gene lost 4 bases and the J gene lost 5 bases, with 14 bases spanning the gap. There are 15 residues in the CDR3. The germline V gene encodes CDR1 SGHVS and CDR2 FQNEAQ. In DNA form, the CDR3 reads TGTGCCAGCAGCTCCGTTTTCCTAACGACCGGGGAGCTGTTTTTT. It encodes CASSSVFLTTGELFF.

V is TRBV5-1 and J is TRBJ1-1; D ambiguous. The CDR3 totals 13 residues. CDR1 and CDR2 (germline): SGHRS, YFSETQ. V gave up 4 bases and J gave up 3 bases, with 10 bases separating them. The DNA for the CDR3 is TGCGCCAGCAGCCTGGAGCAAGACACTGAAGCTTTCTTT. It is translated as CASSLEQDTEAFF. Together with reference TRBV5-1 and TRBJ1-1, the CDR3 gives the full variable domain: KAGVTQTPRYLIKTRGQQVTLSCSPISGHRSVSWYQQTPGQGLQFLFEYFSETQRNKGNFPGRFSGRQFSNSRSEMNVSTLELGDSALYLCASSLEQDTEAFFGQGTRLTVV.

This clone was recorded once. The chain links TRBV19 to TRBJ1-1; possible D gene TRBD1, 5 bases. This CDR3 spans 10 amino acids. Germline lookup yields CDR1 LNHDA and CDR2 SQIVND (reference sequence). V lost 5 bases and J 12 bases, leaving 10 bases between the germline ends. The CDR3 sequence is CASSGATSFF. The DNA for the CDR3 is TGTGCCAGTAGTGGGGCCACGTCTTTCTTT.

This sequence joins TRBV7-3 and TRBJ2-2, with D uncertain. The CDR3 loop spans 12 amino acids. V was trimmed by 8 bases and J by 5 bases, leaving 9 bases between them. Germline CDR1 reads SGHTA; CDR2 reads FQGTGA. The CDR3 nucleotides are TGTGCCAGCTCCCTGTCGACCGGGGAGCTGTTTTTT. Its translation is CASSLSTGELFF.

This chain links TRBV5-1 with TRBJ2-1; D call uncertain. CDR1 and CDR2 (germline): SGHRS, YFSETQ. The V and J ends lost 4 bases and 8 bases respectively, with 7 bases between them. This CDR3 has 11 residues. This chain's CDR3 is CASSQQHEQFF. CDR3 DNA sequence: TGCGCCAGCAGCCAACAGCATGAGCAGTTCTTC.

This clone occurred once. The chain carries TRBV28 and TRBJ2-2; 9 nucleotides agree with TRBD1. V dropped 1 base and J dropped 1; count of bases not matched to a gene: 4. The germline CDR1 and CDR2 sequences are MDHEN and SYDVKM. The CDR3 is 17 residues long. This CDR3 reads CASSLLGQGMNTGELFF. CDR3 nucleotide sequence: TGTGCCAGCAGTTTATTGGGACAGGGCATGAACACCGGGGAGCTGTTTTTT.

This clone has just a few counts. This chain uses TRBV27 with TRBJ1-1, with a weak D call TRBD1 (6 bases). Germline CDR1 and CDR2: MNHEY and SMNVEV (reference sequence). Trimming cost V 9 bases and J 3 bases, with 20 bases left between them. The CDR3 runs 15 residues. The CDR3 nucleotides read TGTGCCAGTCACCCGGGGGGCCGGGTGGACACTGAAGCTTTCTTT. Its translation: CASHPGGRVDTEAFF.

The rearrangement uses TRBV7-2 and TRBJ2-7, with 7 nucleotides matching TRBD2. The germline gives CDR1 SGHTA, CDR2 FQGNSA. Losses at the gene ends were 4 bases for V and 0 bases for J; bases not matched to a gene: 3. The CDR3 loop spans 14 amino acids. CDR3 sequence: CASSSRDYSYEQYF. The CDR3 DNA reads TGTGCCAGCAGCTCCCGGGACTACTCCTACGAGCAGTACTTC.

This clone was seen once. V is TRBV3-1 (or the pseudogene TRBV3-2) and J is TRBJ2-3, with a weak D call TRBD2 (7 bases). This CDR3 contains 16 residues. V lost 4 bases and J lost 6, with 20 bases in between. Germline values: CDR1 LGHDT, CDR2 YNNKEL (reference sequence). CDR3: CASSPWGGGSVDTQYF. The DNA for the CDR3 is TGTGCCAGCAGCCCTTGGGGGGGCGGGAGCGTCGATACGCAGTATTTT.

The chain is built from TRBV2 and TRBJ2-3; TRBD1 is a possible D gene (6 bases). The CDR3 loop spans 13 amino acids. Germline CDR1 and CDR2: SNHLY and FYNNEI. Trimming shortened V by 7 bases and J by 6 bases, and 14 bases separated the two germline ends. This CDR3 reads CASTEGGWDTQYF. The DNA of the CDR3 is TGTGCCAGCACCGAAGGGGGTTGGGATACGCAGTATTTT.

The rearrangement links TRBV28 to TRBJ1-2; D is possibly TRBD1 (6 bases). Trimming removed 6 bases from V and 4 bases from J, with 21 bases in between. Germline lookup yields CDR1 MDHEN and CDR2 SYDVKM. The length of the CDR3 is 16 residues. The CDR3 nucleotides are TGTGCCAGCAGCCGCCACAAAACCGGGACACTCTATGGCTACACCTTC. This gives the protein CASSRHKTGTLYGYTF.

J is TRBJ1-6 and V is TRBV4-2; TRBD1 aligns across 7 bases. V lost 4 bases to trimming and J lost 5 bases; unmatched junction nucleotides: 5. Germline V gene sequence: CDR1 LGHNA, CDR2 YNFKEQ. The CDR3 is made up of 15 amino acids. Here the CDR3 DNA reads TGTGCCAGCAGCCCCGCAGGACAGGATAATTCACCCCTCCACTTT. Protein: CASSPAGQDNSPLHF.

The chain links TRBV7-8 to TRBJ2-1, with 7 bases fitting TRBD1. V lost 5 bases, J lost 8 bases, and 12 bases stayed unmatched. In germline, CDR1 is SGHVS, CDR2 FQNEAQ. The CDR3 is made up of 15 amino acids. As DNA, the CDR3 is TGTGCCAGCAGCCCATACAGGGGCGCGGGCGATGAGCAGTTCTTC. Protein sequence: CASSPYRGAGDEQFF.

V usage is TRBV3-1 (or the pseudogene TRBV3-2) and J usage is TRBJ2-5, with 11 bases fitting TRBD2. Looked up from germline, CDR1 is LGHDT and CDR2 is YNNKEL (reference sequence). Germline trimming cut 4 bases from V and 4 bases from J; bases unmatched to any gene: 8. CDR3 length: 16 residues. The CDR3 reads CASSRLGLAERETQYF. The CDR3 DNA is TGTGCCAGCAGCCGTCTGGGACTAGCGGAAAGAGAGACCCAGTACTTC.

The rearrangement joins TRBV19 to TRBJ1-1, with 9 bases that match TRBD1. The CDR3 contains 14 residues. Trimming took 5 bases from V and 1 from J; bases not matched to a gene: 2. CDR1 and CDR2 from the germline V gene are LNHDA and SQIVND (reference sequence). The DNA of the CDR3 is TGTGCCAGTAGTTCGGGACAGGGGAACACTGAAGCTTTCTTT. It encodes CASSSGQGNTEAFF.

The chain is built from TRBV19 and TRBJ2-4; TRBD1 might be the D (5 bases). The germline CDR1 and CDR2 sequences are LNHDA and SQIVND (reference sequence). There are 15 residues in the CDR3. The V end lost 4 bases, the J end lost 0 bases, and 10 bases lay between the germline ends. CDR3 DNA sequence: TGTGCCAGTAGTAATGGGGCGCTAGCCAAAAACATTCAGTACTTC. Translation gives CASSNGALAKNIQYF.